This T cell receptor (beta chain) comes out of a study of blood T cell repertoires in COVID-19. V shed 0 bases and J shed 0 bases, with 9 bases lying between them. CDR3 size: 16 residues. Germline CDR1 is MNHEY and CDR2 is SVGAGI. In the authors' workflow: How many nucleated cells were present was estimated from reference gene primer amplification. This table comes from immunoSEQ multiplex PCR, and its TCRdb copy is limited to in-frame clones, with some not included. V, J and clone size derive from that table, while D and trimming were established from the DNA sequence. The sample has approximately 190,000 clones; around 76% are singletons.

The V gene is TRBV6-5, the J gene TRBJ1-3; no firm D call. The sequenced sample consisted of peripheral blood. This clonotype originated in a woman aged 60 to 75 with COVID-19, enrolled during active disease. CDR3 protein: CASSYSTGNSGNTIYF. The CDR3, as DNA: TGTGCCAGCAGTTACTCGACCGGGAACTCTGGAAACACCATATATTTT.